The entry that follows covers one TCR beta chain sequence. This sample was included in a study of T-cell reconstitution after alpha-beta-depleted transplantation in children. The TCRbeta library was prepared with unique molecular identifiers. Each CDR3 protein is one row after TCRdb ran MiXCR on the PCR reads. This repertoire shows 250,000 to 350,000 distinct CDR3 sequences, approximately 9.6% found once; its top ten account for 10%. The ends were cut back, 1 base at V and 0 bases at J, with 1 base in the middle. Germline V gene lookup returns CDR1 SNHLY and CDR2 FYNNEI. CDR3 length equals 13 residues.

This TCR derives from a human donor who donated a stem cell graft to a child with SCID. The chain links TRBV2 to TRBJ2-1; no firm D call. Here the sequenced sample was PBMCs from the stem cell graft donor, taken from the stem cell graft. The CDR3 DNA is TGTGCCAGCAGTGAAGACTCCTACAATGAGCAGTTCTTC. Translating gives CASSEDSYNEQFF.